Below are 22 T cell receptor beta chains sequenced from a single sample in a study of siplizumab effects on memory and regulatory T cells. Method: immunoSEQ multiplex PCR; TCRdb's copy keeps in-frame clones and lacks some. The table lists 110,000 or so clones, roughly 95% of them singletons. The sample consisted of non-Treg CD4+ T cells sorted from blood. Source of these receptors: a human donor in good health.

This chain links TRBV4-2 with TRBJ1-1; D remains ambiguous. This CDR3 spans 14 amino acids. Between the trimmed V and J ends, which lost 1 base and 0 bases, there was a span of 6 bases. From germline, CDR1 is LGHNA and CDR2 YNFKEQ. Here the CDR3 reads CASSQGGLNTEAFF. In DNA form, the CDR3 reads TGTGCCAGCAGCCAAGGAGGGTTGAACACTGAAGCTTTCTTT.

The chain links TRBV7-2 to TRBJ1-1, with D hard to call. The germline CDR1 and CDR2 sequences are SGHTA and FQGNSA. Between the trimmed V and J ends, which lost 2 bases and 6 bases, there was a span of 16 bases. There are 15 residues in the CDR3. The CDR3 is CASSLTPGSLSEAFF. For the CDR3, the DNA is TGTGCCAGCAGCTTAACTCCGGGATCTCTTTCTGAAGCTTTCTTT.

J is TRBJ1-2 and V is TRBV28; 7 bases agree with TRBD1. The V gene's germline CDR1 is MDHEN and CDR2 SYDVKM. This CDR3 contains 14 residues. V shed 3 bases, J shed 8 bases, and the junction held 9 bases outside the gene matches. CDR3 sequence (DNA): TGTGCCAGCAGTTTCGTCCAGGGGGGTGTCGGCTACACCTTC. The encoded protein is CASSFVQGGVGYTF.

This sequence joins TRBV2 and TRBJ1-1; 7 nucleotides agree with TRBD1. Looked up from germline, CDR1 is SNHLY and CDR2 is FYNNEI. This CDR3 contains 14 residues. V was clipped by 6 bases and J by 4 bases; unmatched bases: 8. The CDR3 DNA is TGTGCCAGCAGGGCAACAGGGGTGGGCACTGAAGCTTTCTTT. Translated, it gives CASRATGVGTEAFF.

This clone was recorded once. The chain is built from TRBV5-5 and TRBJ1-3; unclear D gene. The V gene lost 0 bases and the J gene lost 6 bases, with 13 bases spanning the gap. The germline gives CDR1 SGHKS, CDR2 YYEKEE (reference sequence). There are 15 residues in the CDR3. The chain's CDR3 is CASSLGPGGVNTIYF. The DNA for the CDR3 is TGTGCCAGCAGCTTGGGGCCTGGAGGCGTAAACACCATATATTTT. The variable domain in full, completed from reference TRBV5-5 and TRBJ1-3, reads DAGVTQSPTHLIKTRGQQVTLRCSPISGHKSVSWYQQVLGQGPQFIFQYYEKEERGRGNFPDRFSARQFPNYSSELNVNALLLGDSALYLCASSLGPGGVNTIYFGEGSWLTVV.

This chain joins TRBV7-9 and TRBJ1-5; D uncertain. V was trimmed by 5 bases and J by 0 bases, leaving 8 bases between them. The V gene's germline CDR1 is SEHNR and CDR2 FQNEAQ (reference sequence). This CDR3 has 14 amino acids. The CDR3, as DNA: TGTGCCAGCAGCCCGTCGGGTAGCAATCAGCCCCAGCATTTT. It is translated as CASSPSGSNQPQHF.

The chain is built from TRBV5-6 and TRBJ1-2; no firm D call. Germline V CDR1 and CDR2: SGHDT, YYEEEE. The CDR3 is 15 amino acids. Trimming removed 0 bases at V and 5 bases at J, with 14 bases between. The CDR3 here is CASSLGPPSGYGYTF. CDR3 DNA sequence: TGTGCCAGCAGCTTGGGGCCGCCTTCTGGGTATGGCTACACCTTC.

The CDR3 nucleotides are TGTGCCAGCAGTGAATTGGGGAACACTGAAGCTTTCTTT. Encoded protein: CASSELGNTEAFF. V gene TRBV25-1 combines with J gene TRBJ1-1; D remains ambiguous. The CDR3 is made up of 13 amino acids. V lost 1 base and J 1 base, leaving 4 bases between the germline ends. From germline, CDR1 is MGHDK and CDR2 SYGVNS.

The chain uses TRBV6-1 and TRBJ1-3, with unresolved D. V dropped 3 bases and J dropped 4 bases, with 10 bases sitting between them. This CDR3 has 14 amino acids. Germline CDR1 reads MNHNS; CDR2 reads SASEGT. The chain's CDR3 is CASSEVRGGNTIYF. In DNA form, the CDR3 reads TGTGCCAGCAGTGAGGTTCGCGGGGGAAACACCATATATTTT.

This sequence joins TRBV30 and TRBJ1-3; 9 nucleotides match TRBD1. With V trimmed by 0 bases and J by 0 bases, 3 bases remained unmatched. The germline V gene encodes CDR1 GTSNPN and CDR2 SVGIG (reference sequence). The CDR3 loop spans 16 amino acids. DNA for the CDR3: TGTGCCTGGAGTGTACAGGGGGCGAGCTCTGGAAACACCATATATTTT. Protein: CAWSVQGASSGNTIYF.

In its sample, this clone was seen once. This chain links TRBV19 with TRBJ2-6, with D perhaps assigned TRBD1 or TRBD2 (5 bases each). The CDR3 is made up of 15 amino acids. V was clipped by 8 bases and J by 0 bases, with 11 bases between them. CDR1 is LNHDA and CDR2 is SQIVND in the germline V gene (reference sequence). In nucleotides, the CDR3 is TGTGCCAGTGGGGACGGTTTCTCTGGGGCCAACGTCCTGACTTTC. Its translation: CASGDGFSGANVLTF.

This sequence joins TRBV7-9 and TRBJ2-1, with D perhaps matching TRBD1 (6 bases). CDR1 is SEHNR, CDR2 FQNEAQ, per germline (reference sequence). The germline V and J ends were trimmed by 3 bases and 5 bases, with 11 bases remaining between them. The CDR3 covers 14 residues. The CDR3 region is CASSFSGEHNEQFF. The DNA of the CDR3 is TGTGCCAGCAGCTTTTCAGGGGAACACAATGAGCAGTTCTTC.

The chain links TRBV25-1 to TRBJ1-1; D not certain. V was clipped by 3 bases and J by 10 bases, with 15 bases between them. The CDR3 contains 13 residues. Germline CDR1 MGHDK, CDR2 SYGVNS. The CDR3 DNA reads TGTGCCAGCAGTGACCCCGGCAGACTGGGAGCTTTCTTT. Translation: CASSDPGRLGAFF.

The rearrangement links TRBV18 to TRBJ2-5; D may match TRBD1 or TRBD2 (6 bases each). Deletions cut 2 bases from V and 2 bases from J, with 12 bases between. Germline V lookup: CDR1 KGHSH, CDR2 LQKENI. This CDR3 is 15 amino acids long. CDR3 region: CASSPSGAAQETQYF. CDR3 nucleotides: TGTGCCAGCTCACCATCGGGGGCGGCTCAAGAGACCCAGTACTTC. Based on the CDR3 plus reference TRBV18 and TRBJ2-5, the full variable domain is NAGVMQNPRHLVRRRGQEARLRCSPMKGHSHVYWYRQLPEEGLKFMVYLQKENIIDESGMPKERFSAEFPKEGPSILRIQQVVRGDSAAYFCASSPSGAAQETQYFGPGTRLLVL.

The chain recombines TRBV11-2 with TRBJ2-3; no definite D call. The V end lost 2 bases, the J end lost 0 bases, and 9 bases lay between the germline ends. The CDR3 loop spans 15 amino acids. The germline V gene has CDR1 SGHAT and CDR2 FQNNGV. The CDR3 spells CASSLSSRSTDTQYF. CDR3 coding DNA: TGTGCCAGCAGCTTAAGTTCCCGTAGCACAGATACGCAGTATTTT.

V and J are TRBV10-1 and TRBJ2-7; 10 nucleotides align to TRBD2. The ends lost 0 bases at V and 3 bases at J; junction bases unmatched: 2. The V gene's germline CDR1 is WNHNN and CDR2 SYGVQD (reference sequence). The length of the CDR3 is 15 residues. The CDR3 loop reads CASSESIAGGYEQYF. DNA of the CDR3: TGCGCCAGCAGTGAGTCGATAGCGGGGGGCTACGAGCAGTACTTC.

CDR3 in DNA: TGTGCCAGCTCAGTCGGGACAGGGAAATACAATGAGCAGTTCTTC. Amino acid sequence: CASSVGTGKYNEQFF. The J gene is TRBJ2-1, the V gene TRBV18; 9 bases agree with TRBD1. The CDR3 is 15 amino acids. From germline, CDR1 is KGHSH and CDR2 LQKENI. The ends lost 5 bases at V and 4 bases at J; junction bases unmatched: 6.

V is TRBV4-1 and J is TRBJ1-5; D call uncertain. Deletions cut 1 base from V and 0 bases from J, with 7 bases between. CDR1 MGHRA and CDR2 YSYEKL come from the germline V gene. The CDR3 is 15 residues long. The DNA of the CDR3 is TGCGCCAGCAGCCAAGGGCCTTATAGCAATCAGCCCCAGCATTTT. Encoded protein: CASSQGPYSNQPQHF.

V usage is TRBV5-8 and J usage is TRBJ1-5; D uncertain. Trimming removed 4 bases at V and 0 bases at J, with 11 bases between. This CDR3 comprises 15 residues. Germline values: CDR1 SGHTS, CDR2 YDEGEE. In nucleotides, the CDR3 is TGTGCCAGCAGCCAAGGACGGATTAGCAATCAGCCCCAGCATTTT. Protein product: CASSQGRISNQPQHF.

The rearrangement uses TRBV20-1 and TRBJ2-7; D gene unclear. Germline V gene lookup returns CDR1 DFQATT and CDR2 SNEGSKA (reference sequence). The CDR3 sequence is 11 residues long. The V end was cut by 6 bases, the J end by 5 bases, with 11 bases between. The DNA of the CDR3 is TGCAGTGCCGTGTTACATGACGAGCAGTACTTC. It codes for CSAVLHDEQYF.

The rearrangement joins TRBV7-2 to TRBJ2-7, with 11 bases that match TRBD1. This CDR3 has 15 amino acids. The V gene's germline CDR1 is SGHTA and CDR2 FQGNSA. The trim removed 1 base at V and 3 bases at J, leaving 2 bases unmatched. The CDR3 bases are TGTGCCAGCAGCTTAGATGGGACAGGGGGCTACGAGCAGTACTTC. This sequence encodes CASSLDGTGGYEQYF. The variable domain in full, completed from reference TRBV7-2 and TRBJ2-7, reads GAGVSQSPSNKVTEKGKDVELRCDPISGHTALYWYRQSLGQGLEFLIYFQGNSAPDKSGLPSDRFSAERTGGSVSTLTIQRTQQEDSAVYLCASSLDGTGGYEQYFGPGTRLTVT.

This chain uses TRBV18 with TRBJ2-7; no firm D call. CDR3 size: 11 residues. In germline, CDR1 is KGHSH, CDR2 LQKENI. Trimming removed 2 bases at V and 4 bases at J, with 3 bases between. CDR3 bases: TGTGCCAGCTCACCAGGGTACGAGCAGTACTTC. It encodes CASSPGYEQYF.